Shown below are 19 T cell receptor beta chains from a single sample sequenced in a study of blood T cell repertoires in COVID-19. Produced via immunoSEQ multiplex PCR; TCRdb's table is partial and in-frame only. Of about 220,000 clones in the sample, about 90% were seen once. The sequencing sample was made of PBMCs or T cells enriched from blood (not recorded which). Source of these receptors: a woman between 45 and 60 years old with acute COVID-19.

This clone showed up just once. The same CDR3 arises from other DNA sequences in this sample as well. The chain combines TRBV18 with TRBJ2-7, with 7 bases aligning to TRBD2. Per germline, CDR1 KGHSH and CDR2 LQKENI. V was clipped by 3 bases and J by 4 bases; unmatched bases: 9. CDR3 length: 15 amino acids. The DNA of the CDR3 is TGTGCCAGCTCACCCGGGACCGGGGAGGGGTACGAGCAGTACTTC. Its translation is CASSPGTGEGYEQYF.

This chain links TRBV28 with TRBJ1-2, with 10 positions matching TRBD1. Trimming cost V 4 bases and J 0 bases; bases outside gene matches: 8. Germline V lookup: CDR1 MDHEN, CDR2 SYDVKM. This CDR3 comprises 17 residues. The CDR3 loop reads CASSSQGQGPANYGYTF. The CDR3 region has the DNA TGTGCCAGCAGTTCCCAGGGACAGGGGCCGGCTAACTATGGCTACACCTTC.

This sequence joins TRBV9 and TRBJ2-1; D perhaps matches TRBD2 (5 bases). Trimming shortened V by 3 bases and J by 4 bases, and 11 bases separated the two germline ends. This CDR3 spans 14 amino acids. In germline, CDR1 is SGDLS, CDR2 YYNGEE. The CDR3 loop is CASSEEDFYNEQFF. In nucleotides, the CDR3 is TGTGCCAGCAGCGAGGAGGACTTTTACAATGAGCAGTTCTTC.

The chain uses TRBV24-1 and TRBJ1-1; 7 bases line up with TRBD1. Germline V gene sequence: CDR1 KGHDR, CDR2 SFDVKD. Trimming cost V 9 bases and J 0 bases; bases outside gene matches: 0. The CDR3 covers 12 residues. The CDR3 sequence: CATGTVNTEAFF. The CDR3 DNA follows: TGTGCCACCGGGACAGTGAACACTGAAGCTTTCTTT.

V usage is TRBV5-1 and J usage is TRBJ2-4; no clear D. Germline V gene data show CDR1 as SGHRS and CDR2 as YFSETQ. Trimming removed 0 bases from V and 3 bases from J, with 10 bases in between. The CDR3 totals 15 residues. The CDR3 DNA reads TGCGCCAGCAGCTTGGGTACAGCAAACAAAAACATTCAGTACTTC. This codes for CASSLGTANKNIQYF. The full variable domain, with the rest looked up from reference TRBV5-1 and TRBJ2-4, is KAGVTQTPRYLIKTRGQQVTLSCSPISGHRSVSWYQQTPGQGLQFLFEYFSETQRNKGNFPGRFSGRQFSNSRSEMNVSTLELGDSALYLCASSLGTANKNIQYFGAGTRLSVL.

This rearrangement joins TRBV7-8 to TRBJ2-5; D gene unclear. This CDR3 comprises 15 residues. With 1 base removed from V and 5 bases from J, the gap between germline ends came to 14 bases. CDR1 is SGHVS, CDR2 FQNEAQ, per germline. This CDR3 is CASSLGPGQRETQYF. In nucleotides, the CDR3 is TGTGCCAGCAGCTTAGGGCCGGGTCAAAGGGAGACCCAGTACTTC.

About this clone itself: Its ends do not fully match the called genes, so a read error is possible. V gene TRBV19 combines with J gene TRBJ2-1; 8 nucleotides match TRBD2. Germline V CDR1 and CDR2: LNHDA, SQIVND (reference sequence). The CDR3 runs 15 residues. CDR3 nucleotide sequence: TGTGCCTGTAGTGCTTGGGCTAGCGGGCGAAATGAGCAGTTCTTC. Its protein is CACSAWASGRNEQFF.

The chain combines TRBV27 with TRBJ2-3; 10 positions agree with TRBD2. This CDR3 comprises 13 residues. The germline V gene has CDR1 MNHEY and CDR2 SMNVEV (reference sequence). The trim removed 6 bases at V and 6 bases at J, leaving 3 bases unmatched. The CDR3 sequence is CASRLAGADTQYF. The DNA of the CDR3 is TGTGCCAGCAGGCTAGCGGGAGCGGATACGCAGTATTTT.

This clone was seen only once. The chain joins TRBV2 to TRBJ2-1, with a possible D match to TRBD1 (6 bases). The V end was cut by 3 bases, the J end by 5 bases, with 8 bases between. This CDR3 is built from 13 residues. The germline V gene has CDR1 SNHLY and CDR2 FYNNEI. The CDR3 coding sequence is TGTGCCAGCAGTGAGGACAGCAACAATGAGCAGTTCTTC. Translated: CASSEDSNNEQFF.

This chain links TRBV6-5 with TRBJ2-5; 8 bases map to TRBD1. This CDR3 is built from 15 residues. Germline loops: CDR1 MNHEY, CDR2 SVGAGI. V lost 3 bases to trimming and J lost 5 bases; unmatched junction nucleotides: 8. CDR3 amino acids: CASSYDRTGMETQYF. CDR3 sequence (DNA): TGTGCCAGCAGTTATGACCGGACAGGGATGGAGACCCAGTACTTC.

The CDR3 region is CASSWKRGRVSDTQYF. The CDR3 DNA sequence: TGCGCCAGCAGCTGGAAGCGGGGCAGGGTCTCGGATACGCAGTATTTT. The chain uses TRBV5-1 and TRBJ2-3; TRBD2 matches at 7 bases. Per the germline V gene, CDR1 is SGHRS and CDR2 is YFSETQ. This CDR3 region has 16 residues. V lost 3 bases, J lost 6 bases, and 13 bases stayed unmatched.

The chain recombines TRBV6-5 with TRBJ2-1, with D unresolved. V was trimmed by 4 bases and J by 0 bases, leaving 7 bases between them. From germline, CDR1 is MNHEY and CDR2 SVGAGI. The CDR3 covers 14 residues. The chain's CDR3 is CASSFVSSYNEQFF. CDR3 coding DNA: TGTGCCAGCAGTTTTGTGAGCTCCTACAATGAGCAGTTCTTC.

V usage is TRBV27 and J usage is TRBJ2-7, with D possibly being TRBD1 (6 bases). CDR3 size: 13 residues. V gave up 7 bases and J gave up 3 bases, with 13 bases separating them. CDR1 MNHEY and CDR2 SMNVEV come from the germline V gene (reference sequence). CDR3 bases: TGTGCCAGCAAAGAGGCAGGGGTCTACGAGCAGTACTTC. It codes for CASKEAGVYEQYF.

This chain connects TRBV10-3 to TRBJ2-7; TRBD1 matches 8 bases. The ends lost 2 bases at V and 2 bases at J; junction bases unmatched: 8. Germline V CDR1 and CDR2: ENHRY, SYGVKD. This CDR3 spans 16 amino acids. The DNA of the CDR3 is TGTGCCATCAGTGAGCCCAGACAGGGGCCTACCTACGAGCAGTACTTC. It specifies CAISEPRQGPTYEQYF.

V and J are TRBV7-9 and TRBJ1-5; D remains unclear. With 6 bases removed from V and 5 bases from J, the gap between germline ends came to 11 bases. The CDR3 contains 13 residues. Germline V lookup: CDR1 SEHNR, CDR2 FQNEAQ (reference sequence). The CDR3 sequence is CASRRGADQPQHF. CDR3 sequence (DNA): TGTGCCAGCAGGCGAGGAGCCGATCAGCCCCAGCATTTT.

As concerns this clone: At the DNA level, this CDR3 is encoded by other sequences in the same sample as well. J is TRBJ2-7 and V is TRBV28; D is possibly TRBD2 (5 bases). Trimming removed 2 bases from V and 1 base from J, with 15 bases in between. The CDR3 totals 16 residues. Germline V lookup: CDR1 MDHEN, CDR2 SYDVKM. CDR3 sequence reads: CASSLHLAGLSYEQYF. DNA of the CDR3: TGTGCCAGCAGTTTACATCTGGCGGGCTTATCCTACGAGCAGTACTTC.

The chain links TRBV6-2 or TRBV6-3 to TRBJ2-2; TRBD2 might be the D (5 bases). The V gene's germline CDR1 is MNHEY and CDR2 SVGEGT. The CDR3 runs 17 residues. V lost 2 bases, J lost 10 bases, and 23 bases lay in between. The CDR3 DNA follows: TGTGCCAGCAGTTACCATAGGACTGGACCCGGGCCTCTGGAGCTGTTTTTT. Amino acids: CASSYHRTGPGPLELFF.

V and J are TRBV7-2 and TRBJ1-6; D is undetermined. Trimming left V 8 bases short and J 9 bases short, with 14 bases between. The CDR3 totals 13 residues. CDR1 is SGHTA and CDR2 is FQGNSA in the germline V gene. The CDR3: CASAKSIVSPLHF. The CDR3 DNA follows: TGTGCCAGCGCGAAGTCTATAGTTTCACCCCTCCACTTT. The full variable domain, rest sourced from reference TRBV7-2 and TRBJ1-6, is GAGVSQSPSNKVTEKGKDVELRCDPISGHTALYWYRQSLGQGLEFLIYFQGNSAPDKSGLPSDRFSAERTGGSVSTLTIQRTQQEDSAVYLCASAKSIVSPLHFGNGTRLTVT.

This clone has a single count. In nucleotides, the CDR3 is TGTGCCAGCAGTCGTAGGGGGCTCGGAACCGGGGAGCTGTTTTTT. Translated, it gives CASSRRGLGTGELFF. The gene calls are TRBV5-6 and TRBJ2-2; 7 positions match TRBD1. Germline V gene sequence: CDR1 SGHDT, CDR2 YYEEEE. The CDR3 has 15 residues. The trim removed 5 bases at V and 5 bases at J, leaving 9 bases unmatched.